This TCR beta chain was identified in a study of T cells after yellow fever vaccination. Concerning this clonotype: What it recognizes is unknown.

General study results and limits: Highly abundant clonotypes carried over from the bulk population could end up in FACS-sorted repertoires as contaminants. Few clonotypes appeared in both CD4 and CD8 compartments. Reappearing after the booster were most of the clones from primary vaccination (almost 97% CD4, 88% CD8). Although the secondary response was weaker, it peaked faster, at day 5 versus 15.

TCRdb called the 5' RACE reads again in MiXCR, with one record for every CDR3 protein. The sample includes 250,000 or so distinct CDR3 sequences, less than 9% of them seen just once. V shed 5 bases and J shed 5 bases, with 13 bases lying between them. This CDR3 is 13 amino acids long. Germline CDR1 SGHRS, CDR2 YFSETQ. Source: CD4+ T cells sorted from PBMCs, taken 15 days after the yellow fever booster vaccination. The chain joins TRBV5-1 to TRBJ2-5; D unclear. This TCR was recovered from a man aged 30-40 years who received the YFV17D yellow fever vaccine. CDR3 DNA: TGCGCCAGCAGTGTAGGGCTCGGGGAGACCCAGTACTTC. This sequence encodes CASSVGLGETQYF.